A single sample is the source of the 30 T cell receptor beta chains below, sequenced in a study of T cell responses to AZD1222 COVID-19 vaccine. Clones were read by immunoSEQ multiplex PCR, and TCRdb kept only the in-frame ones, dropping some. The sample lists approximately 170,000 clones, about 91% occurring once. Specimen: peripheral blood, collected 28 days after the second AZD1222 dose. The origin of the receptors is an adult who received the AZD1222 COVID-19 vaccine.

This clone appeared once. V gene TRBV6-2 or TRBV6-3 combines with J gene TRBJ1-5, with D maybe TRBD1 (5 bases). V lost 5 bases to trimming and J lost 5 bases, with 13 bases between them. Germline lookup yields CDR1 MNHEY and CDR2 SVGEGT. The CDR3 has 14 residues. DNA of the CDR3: TGTGCCAGCAGTAGGGGACGGTACCATCAGCCCCAGCATTTT. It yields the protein CASSRGRYHQPQHF.

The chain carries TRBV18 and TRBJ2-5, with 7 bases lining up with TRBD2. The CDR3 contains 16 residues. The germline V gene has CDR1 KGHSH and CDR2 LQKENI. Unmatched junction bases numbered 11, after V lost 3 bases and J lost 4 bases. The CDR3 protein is CASSPNEGLFRETQYF. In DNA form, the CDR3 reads TGTGCCAGCTCACCGAATGAGGGACTATTCCGAGAGACCCAGTACTTC.

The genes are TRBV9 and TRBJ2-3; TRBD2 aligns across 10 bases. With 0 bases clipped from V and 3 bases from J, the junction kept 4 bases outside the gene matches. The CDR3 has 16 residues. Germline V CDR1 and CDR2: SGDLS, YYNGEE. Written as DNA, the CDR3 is TGTGCCAGCAGCGTAGAAGCGGGGGGGTGGACAGATACGCAGTATTTT. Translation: CASSVEAGGWTDTQYF.

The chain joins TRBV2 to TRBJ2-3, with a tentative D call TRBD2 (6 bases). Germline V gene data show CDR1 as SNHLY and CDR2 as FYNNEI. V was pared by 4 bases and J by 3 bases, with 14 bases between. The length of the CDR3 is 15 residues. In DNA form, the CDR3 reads TGTGCCAGCAGTGTTCGTTTGGGGGGAACAGATACGCAGTATTTT. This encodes CASSVRLGGTDTQYF.

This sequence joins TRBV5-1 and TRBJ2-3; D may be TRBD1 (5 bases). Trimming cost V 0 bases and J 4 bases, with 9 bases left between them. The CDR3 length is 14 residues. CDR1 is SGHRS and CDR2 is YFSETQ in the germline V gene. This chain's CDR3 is CASSLATGADTQYF. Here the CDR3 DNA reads TGCGCCAGCAGCTTGGCAACAGGTGCAGATACGCAGTATTTT.

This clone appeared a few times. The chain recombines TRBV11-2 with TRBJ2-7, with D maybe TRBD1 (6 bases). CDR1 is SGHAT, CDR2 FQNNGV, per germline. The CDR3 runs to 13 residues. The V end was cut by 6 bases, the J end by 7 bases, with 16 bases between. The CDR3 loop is CASSRDRPDEQYF. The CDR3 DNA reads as TGTGCCAGCAGTCGAGACAGGCCGGATGAGCAGTACTTC. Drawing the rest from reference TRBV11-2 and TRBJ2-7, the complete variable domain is EAGVAQSPRYKIIEKRQSVAFWCNPISGHATLYWYQQILGQGPKLLIQFQNNGVVDDSQLPKDRFSAERLKGVDSTLKIQPAKLEDSAVYLCASSRDRPDEQYFGPGTRLTVT.

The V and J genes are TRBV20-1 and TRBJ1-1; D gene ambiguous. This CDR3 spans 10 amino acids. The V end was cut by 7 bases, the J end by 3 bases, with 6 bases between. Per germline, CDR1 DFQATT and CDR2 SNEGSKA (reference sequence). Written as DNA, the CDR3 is TGCAGTGTCGGAGACACTGAAGCTTTCTTT. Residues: CSVGDTEAFF.

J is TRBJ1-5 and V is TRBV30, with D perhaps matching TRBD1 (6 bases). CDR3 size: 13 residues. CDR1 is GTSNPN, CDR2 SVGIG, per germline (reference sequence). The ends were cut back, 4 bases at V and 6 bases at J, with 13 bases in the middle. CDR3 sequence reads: CAWTGVGGQPQHF. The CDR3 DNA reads TGTGCCTGGACAGGGGTGGGGGGTCAGCCCCAGCATTTT.

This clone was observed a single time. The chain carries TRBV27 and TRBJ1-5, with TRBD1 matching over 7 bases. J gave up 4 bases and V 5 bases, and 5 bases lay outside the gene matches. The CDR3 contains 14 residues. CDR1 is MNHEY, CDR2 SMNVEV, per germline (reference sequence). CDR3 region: CASSLGQVNQPQHF. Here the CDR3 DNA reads TGTGCCAGCAGTCTCGGACAGGTTAATCAGCCCCAGCATTTT.

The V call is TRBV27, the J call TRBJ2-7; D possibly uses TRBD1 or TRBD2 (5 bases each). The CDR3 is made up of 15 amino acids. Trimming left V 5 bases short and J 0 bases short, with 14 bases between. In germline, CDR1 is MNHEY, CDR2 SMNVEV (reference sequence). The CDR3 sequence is CASSRGRGISYEQYF. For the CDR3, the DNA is TGTGCCAGCAGTCGCGGCCGGGGCATCTCCTACGAGCAGTACTTC.

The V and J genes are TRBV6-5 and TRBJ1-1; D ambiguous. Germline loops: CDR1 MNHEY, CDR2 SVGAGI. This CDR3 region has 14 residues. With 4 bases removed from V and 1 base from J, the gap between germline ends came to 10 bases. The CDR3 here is CASSFGGSNTEAFF. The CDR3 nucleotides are TGTGCCAGCAGTTTCGGCGGTTCGAACACTGAAGCTTTCTTT.

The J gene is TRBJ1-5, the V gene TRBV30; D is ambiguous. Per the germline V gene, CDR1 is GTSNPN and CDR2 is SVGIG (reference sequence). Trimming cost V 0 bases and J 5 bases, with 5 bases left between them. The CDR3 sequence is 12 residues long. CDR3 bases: TGTGCCTGGAGTGTTTGGGATCAGCCCCAGCATTTT. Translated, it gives CAWSVWDQPQHF.

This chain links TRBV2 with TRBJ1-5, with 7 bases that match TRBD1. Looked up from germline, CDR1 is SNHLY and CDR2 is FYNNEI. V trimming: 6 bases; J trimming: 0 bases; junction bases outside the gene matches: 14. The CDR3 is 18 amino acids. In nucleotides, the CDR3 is TGTGCCAGCAGCCAATCGACAGGGACCAGATATAGCAATCAGCCCCAGCATTTT. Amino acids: CASSQSTGTRYSNQPQHF.

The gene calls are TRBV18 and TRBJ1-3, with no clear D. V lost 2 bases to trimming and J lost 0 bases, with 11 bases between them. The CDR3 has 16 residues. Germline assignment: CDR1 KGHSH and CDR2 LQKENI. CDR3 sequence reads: CASSPIASGSGNTIYF. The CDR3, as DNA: TGTGCCAGCTCACCAATCGCCTCAGGCTCTGGAAACACCATATATTTT.

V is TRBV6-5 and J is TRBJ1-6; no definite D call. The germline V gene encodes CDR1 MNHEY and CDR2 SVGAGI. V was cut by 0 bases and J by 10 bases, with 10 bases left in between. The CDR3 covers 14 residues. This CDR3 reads CASSYSWSTSPLHF. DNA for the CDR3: TGTGCCAGCAGTTACTCGTGGTCCACGTCACCCCTCCACTTT.

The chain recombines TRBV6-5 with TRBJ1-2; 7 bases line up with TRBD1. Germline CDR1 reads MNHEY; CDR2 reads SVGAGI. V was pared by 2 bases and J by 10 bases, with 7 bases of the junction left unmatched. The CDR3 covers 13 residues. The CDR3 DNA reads TGTGCCAGCAGTTACCCCGGGGACAGAGACTACACCTTC. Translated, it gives CASSYPGDRDYTF.

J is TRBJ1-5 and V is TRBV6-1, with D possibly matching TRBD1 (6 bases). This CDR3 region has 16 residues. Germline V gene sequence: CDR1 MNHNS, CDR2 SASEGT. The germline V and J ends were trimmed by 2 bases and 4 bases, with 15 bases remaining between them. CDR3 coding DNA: TGTGCCAGCAGTGAACTAGTTACAGGGTTGAATCAGCCCCAGCATTTT. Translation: CASSELVTGLNQPQHF.

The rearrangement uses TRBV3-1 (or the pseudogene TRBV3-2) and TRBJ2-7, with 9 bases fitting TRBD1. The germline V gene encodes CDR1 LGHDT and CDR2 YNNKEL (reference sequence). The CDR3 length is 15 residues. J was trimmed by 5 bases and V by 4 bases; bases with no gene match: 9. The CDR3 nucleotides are TGTGCCAGCAGCCCGAGGGACAGGGCGGTGGACGAGCAGTACTTC. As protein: CASSPRDRAVDEQYF.

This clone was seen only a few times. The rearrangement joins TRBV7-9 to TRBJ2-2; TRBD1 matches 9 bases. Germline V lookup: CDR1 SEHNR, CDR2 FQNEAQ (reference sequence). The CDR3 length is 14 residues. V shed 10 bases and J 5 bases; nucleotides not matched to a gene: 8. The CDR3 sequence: CAIAGTGRTGELFF. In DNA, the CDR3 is TGTGCCATCGCCGGGACAGGGAGGACCGGGGAGCTGTTTTTT.

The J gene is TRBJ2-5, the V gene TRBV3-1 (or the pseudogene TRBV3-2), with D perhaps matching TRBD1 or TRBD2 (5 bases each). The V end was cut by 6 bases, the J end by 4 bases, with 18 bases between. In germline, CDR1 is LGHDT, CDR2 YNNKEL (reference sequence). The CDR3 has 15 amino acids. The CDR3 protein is CASSEGLGTGETQYF. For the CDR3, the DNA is TGTGCCAGCAGTGAAGGACTGGGGACGGGAGAGACCCAGTACTTC.

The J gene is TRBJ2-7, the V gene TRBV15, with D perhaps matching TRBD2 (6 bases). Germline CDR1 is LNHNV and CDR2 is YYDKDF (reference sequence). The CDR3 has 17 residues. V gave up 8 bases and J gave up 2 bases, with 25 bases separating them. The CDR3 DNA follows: TGTGCCACCGGAGTTCTCGGGGAAGCGGGCGGACCCTACGAGCAGTACTTC. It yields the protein CATGVLGEAGGPYEQYF.

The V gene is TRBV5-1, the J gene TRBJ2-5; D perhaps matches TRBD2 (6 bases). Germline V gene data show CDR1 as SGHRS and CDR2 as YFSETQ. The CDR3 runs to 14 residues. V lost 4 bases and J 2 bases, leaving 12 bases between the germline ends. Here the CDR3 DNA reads TGCGCCAGCAGCCGTTACCGGGAGCAAGAGACCCAGTACTTC. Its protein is CASSRYREQETQYF. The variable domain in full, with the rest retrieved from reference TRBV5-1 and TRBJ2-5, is KAGVTQTPRYLIKTRGQQVTLSCSPISGHRSVSWYQQTPGQGLQFLFEYFSETQRNKGNFPGRFSGRQFSNSRSEMNVSTLELGDSALYLCASSRYREQETQYFGPGTRLLVL.

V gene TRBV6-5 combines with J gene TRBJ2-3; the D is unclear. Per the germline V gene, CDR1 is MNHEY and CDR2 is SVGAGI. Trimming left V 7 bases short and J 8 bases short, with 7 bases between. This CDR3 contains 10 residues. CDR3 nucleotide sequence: TGTGCCAGCAAAGGAGTTACGCAGTATTTT. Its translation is CASKGVTQYF.

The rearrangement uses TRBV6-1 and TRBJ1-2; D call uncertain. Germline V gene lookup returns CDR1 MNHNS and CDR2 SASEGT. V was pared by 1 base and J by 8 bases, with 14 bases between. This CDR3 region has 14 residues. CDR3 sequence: CASSEVNSLGGYTF. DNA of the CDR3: TGTGCCAGCAGTGAAGTAAACAGCCTAGGGGGCTACACCTTC.

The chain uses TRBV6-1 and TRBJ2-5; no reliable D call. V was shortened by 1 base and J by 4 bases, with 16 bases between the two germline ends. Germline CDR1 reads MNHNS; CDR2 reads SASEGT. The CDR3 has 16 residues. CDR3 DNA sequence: TGTGCCAGCAGTGAAGGGTTTTTTGGGGATGGAGAGACCCAGTACTTC. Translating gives CASSEGFFGDGETQYF.

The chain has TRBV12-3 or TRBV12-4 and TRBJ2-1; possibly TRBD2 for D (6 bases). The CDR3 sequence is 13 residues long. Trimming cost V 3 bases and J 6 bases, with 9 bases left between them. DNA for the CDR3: TGTGCCAGCAGTTTGGGCGGGGTCAATGAGCAGTTCTTC. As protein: CASSLGGVNEQFF.

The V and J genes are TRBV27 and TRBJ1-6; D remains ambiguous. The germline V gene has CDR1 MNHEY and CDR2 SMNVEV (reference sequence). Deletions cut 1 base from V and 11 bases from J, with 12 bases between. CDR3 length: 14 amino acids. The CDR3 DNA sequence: TGTGCCAGCAGTTTATTCGGGGAGGCAGCACCCCTCCACTTT. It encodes CASSLFGEAAPLHF.

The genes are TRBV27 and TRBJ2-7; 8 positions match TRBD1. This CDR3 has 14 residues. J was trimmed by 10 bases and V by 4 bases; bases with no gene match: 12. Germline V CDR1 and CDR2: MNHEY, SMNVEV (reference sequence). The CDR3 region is CASSSSPGTGEQYF. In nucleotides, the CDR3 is TGTGCCAGCAGTTCGTCACCCGGGACAGGAGAACAGTACTTC.

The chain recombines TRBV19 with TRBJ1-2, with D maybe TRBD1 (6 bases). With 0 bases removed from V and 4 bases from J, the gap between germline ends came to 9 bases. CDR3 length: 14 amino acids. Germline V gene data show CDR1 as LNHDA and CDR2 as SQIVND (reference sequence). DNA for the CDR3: TGTGCCAGTAGTATAGATGGCAGGGGCTATGGCTACACCTTC. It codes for CASSIDGRGYGYTF.

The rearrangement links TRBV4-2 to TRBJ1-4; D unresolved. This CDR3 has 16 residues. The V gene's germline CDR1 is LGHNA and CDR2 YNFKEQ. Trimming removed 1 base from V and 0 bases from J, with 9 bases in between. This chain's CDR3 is CASSQVSGTTNEKLFF. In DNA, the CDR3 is TGTGCCAGCAGCCAAGTGAGCGGGACAACTAATGAAAAACTGTTTTTT.